The 15 T cell receptor beta chains given below trace back to one sample, sequenced in a study of type 1 regulatory T cells. Study-level results: Tr1 cells had a more restricted TCR repertoire than non-Tr1 cells.

TCRdb reprocessed the reads with MiXCR, giving one entry per CDR3 protein. This table holds tens of thousands of distinct CDR3 sequences, under 25% found once. No antigen is known for these receptors. Sequenced sample: cultured type 1 regulatory T (Tr1) cells, either the whole culture or a sorted fraction (not recorded which). The receptors come from a human donor in good health.

This CDR3 is CASSLAGTGLQYF. CDR3 bases: TGTGCCAGCAGCTTAGCCGGGACAGGGCTTCAGTACTTC. This chain uses TRBV7-6 with TRBJ2-7, with 9 bases aligning to TRBD1. The V and J ends lost 0 bases and 10 bases, in that order; junction bases with no gene match: 4. The CDR3 has 13 amino acids. Germline-derived CDR1 and CDR2 are SGHVS and FNYEAQ.

The V and J genes are TRBV9 and TRBJ2-2; TRBD2 matches 13 bases. Germline CDR1 is SGDLS and CDR2 is YYNGEE. The trim removed 4 bases at V and 4 bases at J, leaving 7 bases unmatched. CDR3 length: 17 residues. The CDR3 region has the DNA TGTGCCAGCAGCCCGGGACTAGCGGGATCAATCACCGGGGAGCTGTTTTTT. Amino acids: CASSPGLAGSITGELFF.

This clonotype was seen only a few times. The CDR3: CASSLERGSAMSTQYF. CDR3 DNA: TGTGCCAGCAGCTTGGAACGCGGGTCGGCGATGAGTACGCAGTATTTT. The chain carries TRBV5-4 and TRBJ2-3; tentatively, D is TRBD2 (5 bases). Trimming pared 0 bases from V and 8 bases from J, leaving 19 bases between. The CDR3 length is 16 residues. CDR1 is SGHNT, CDR2 YYREEE, per germline (reference sequence). Drawing the rest from reference TRBV5-4 and TRBJ2-3, the complete variable domain is ETGVTQSPTHLIKTRGQQVTLRCSSQSGHNTVSWYQQALGQGPQFIFQYYREEENGRGNFPPRFSGLQFPNYSSELNVNALELDDSALYLCASSLERGSAMSTQYFGPGTRLTVL.

The chain joins TRBV5-5 to TRBJ1-1, with 8 positions matching TRBD1. The J segment lost 4 bases and the V segment lost 2 bases, leaving 10 bases of the junction unmatched. CDR1 and CDR2 (germline): SGHKS, YYEKEE (reference sequence). CDR3 length equals 16 residues. The CDR3 nucleotides read TGTGCCAGCAGCTTAGCAGGGGGCTGGTTTAGCACTGAAGCTTTCTTT. This encodes CASSLAGGWFSTEAFF.

In nucleotides, the CDR3 is TGTGCCTGGAGTGGGGACAGGGTCAATGAGCAGTTCTTC. Translated: CAWSGDRVNEQFF. The V and J genes are TRBV30 and TRBJ2-1, with 9 bases fitting TRBD1. The CDR3 covers 13 residues. J was trimmed by 6 bases and V by 1 base; bases with no gene match: 1. The V gene's germline CDR1 is GTSNPN and CDR2 SVGIG (reference sequence).

The gene calls are TRBV6-1 and TRBJ1-6; TRBD1 is a possible D gene (5 bases). Germline V lookup: CDR1 MNHNS, CDR2 SASEGT. V gave up 4 bases and J gave up 7 bases, with 14 bases separating them. The CDR3 has 15 amino acids. The CDR3 DNA reads as TGTGCCAGCAGTGGGCCGGGACGCGGGAATTCACCCCTCCACTTT. This translates into CASSGPGRGNSPLHF.

CDR3 in DNA: TGTGCCAGCAGTCGTGGGGCCCTTAGCAATCAGCCCCAGCATTTT. It encodes CASSRGALSNQPQHF. V and J are TRBV27 and TRBJ1-5; possible D gene TRBD1, 5 bases. This CDR3 region has 15 residues. V dropped 5 bases and J dropped 0 bases, with 11 bases sitting between them. Germline V lookup: CDR1 MNHEY, CDR2 SMNVEV (reference sequence).

This clonotype was seen a few times. The chain carries TRBV19 and TRBJ1-3; no firm D call. V was cut by 11 bases and J by 0 bases, with 11 bases left in between. Germline V gene data show CDR1 as LNHDA and CDR2 as SQIVND (reference sequence). This CDR3 spans 13 amino acids. The CDR3 loop reads CAVGTISGNTIYF. In DNA form, the CDR3 reads TGTGCCGTCGGTACGATCTCTGGAAACACCATATATTTT.

This chain connects TRBV19 to TRBJ1-1; 8 bases align to TRBD1. There are 11 residues in the CDR3. The germline V gene has CDR1 LNHDA and CDR2 SQIVND (reference sequence). J gave up 10 bases and V 5 bases, and 3 bases lay outside the gene matches. CDR3 DNA sequence: TGTGCCAGTAGTCCGACAGGGGTAGCTTTCTTT. Its translation is CASSPTGVAFF.

The gene calls are TRBV4-2 and TRBJ2-1; 8 positions agree with TRBD2. The CDR3 is 16 residues long. With 5 bases clipped from V and 4 bases from J, the junction kept 10 bases outside the gene matches. CDR1 and CDR2 (germline): LGHNA, YNFKEQ. CDR3 bases: TGTGCCAGCAGCTCCCACCAGGCGGGGGGATACAATGAGCAGTTCTTC. Protein product: CASSSHQAGGYNEQFF.

This clonotype was recorded once. The chain has TRBV27 and TRBJ2-2, with TRBD2 matching over 11 bases. In germline, CDR1 is MNHEY, CDR2 SMNVEV (reference sequence). The CDR3 has 15 amino acids. Germline trimming cut 4 bases from V and 4 bases from J; bases unmatched to any gene: 2. The CDR3 bases are TGTGCCAGCAGTTCTAGCGGGAGGACCACCGGGGAGCTGTTTTTT. Its translation: CASSSSGRTTGELFF.

There are a few counts of this clonotype. This chain joins TRBV2 and TRBJ1-5, with 8 positions matching TRBD1. V was clipped by 6 bases and J by 6 bases; unmatched bases: 7. The germline V gene encodes CDR1 SNHLY and CDR2 FYNNEI. There are 14 residues in the CDR3. CDR3 protein: CASRGRQGSQPQHF. The CDR3 DNA reads TGTGCCAGCAGAGGACGACAGGGGAGTCAGCCCCAGCATTTT. Complete variable domain (other parts from reference TRBV2 and TRBJ1-5): EPEVTQTPSHQVTQMGQEVILRCVPISNHLYFYWYRQILGQKVEFLVSFYNNEISEKSEIFDDQFSVERPDGSNFTLKIRSTKLEDSAMYFCASRGRQGSQPQHFGDGTRLSIL.

The rearrangement joins TRBV6-1 to TRBJ2-1; 9 bases line up with TRBD2. This CDR3 is 17 amino acids long. Trimming cost V 1 base and J 8 bases; bases outside gene matches: 12. CDR1 and CDR2 (germline): MNHNS, SASEGT. The CDR3 DNA reads as TGTGCCAGCAGTGAAGGGATTCCAGCGGGAGGTTCTGATGAGCAGTTCTTC. It codes for CASSEGIPAGGSDEQFF.

This clonotype was picked up a small number of times. The rearrangement uses TRBV11-2 and TRBJ2-7; no firm D call. The germline V and J ends were trimmed by 5 bases and 5 bases, with 16 bases remaining between them. The CDR3 sequence is 14 residues long. Per the germline V gene, CDR1 is SGHAT and CDR2 is FQNNGV. The CDR3: CASSRSGPLNEQYF. The CDR3, as DNA: TGTGCCAGCAGCCGCTCTGGCCCCCTGAACGAGCAGTACTTC.

This clonotype was seen ten or more times. J is TRBJ2-3 and V is TRBV7-2; D gene uncertain. This CDR3 contains 12 residues. CDR1 and CDR2 (germline): SGHTA, FQGNSA. V shed 4 bases and J shed 5 bases, with 7 bases lying between them. The CDR3, as DNA: TGTGCCAGCAGCTCCTACCTAGATACGCAGTATTTT. The encoded protein is CASSSYLDTQYF.